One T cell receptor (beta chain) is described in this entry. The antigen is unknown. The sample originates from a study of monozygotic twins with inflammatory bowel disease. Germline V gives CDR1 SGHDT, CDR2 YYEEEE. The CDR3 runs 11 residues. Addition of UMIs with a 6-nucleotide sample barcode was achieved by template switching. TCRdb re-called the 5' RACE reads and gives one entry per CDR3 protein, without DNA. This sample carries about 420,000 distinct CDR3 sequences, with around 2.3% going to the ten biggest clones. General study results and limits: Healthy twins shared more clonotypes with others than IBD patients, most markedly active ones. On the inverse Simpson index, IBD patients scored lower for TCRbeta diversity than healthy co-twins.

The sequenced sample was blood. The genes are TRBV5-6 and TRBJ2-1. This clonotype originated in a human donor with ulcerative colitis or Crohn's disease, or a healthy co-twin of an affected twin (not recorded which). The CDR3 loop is CASSAFNEQFF.